The next 29 T cell receptor beta chains were all read from a single sample in a study of a mutant IDH1 vaccine in newly diagnosed glioma (dated by TCRdb to the early 2020s). Library creation used the immunoSEQ multiplex PCR assay. Sourced from immuneACCESS, this table was stored by TCRdb with only in-frame sequences that have V and J called. A share of the clones is absent; for the studies checked, an unresolved V gene accounts for under half, and the remainder has no known explanation. This sample has some 30,000 clones in its table, and more than 65% of those were observed once. Of the sample, approximately 15% is held by the ten largest clones. Their antigen targets remain unknown. In the paper's terms, the time point label means: week 35, safety follow-up. Every vaccine dose consisted of 300 ug of a 20-mer mutant IDH1 peptide in Montanide, administered subcutaneously together with topical imiquimod.

Sequencing was performed on PBMCs, taken from a glioma patient whose treatment included an IDH1 peptide vaccine. The receptor set was obtained from a man in his thirties or forties with glioma.

The rearrangement joins TRBV5-1 to TRBJ1-2, with 8 bases that match TRBD1. The germline V gene has CDR1 SGHRS and CDR2 YFSETQ. The CDR3 spans 13 residues. The V and J ends lost 2 bases and 5 bases, in that order; junction bases with no gene match: 2. The CDR3 protein is CASSLDRGYGYTF. The CDR3 DNA is TGCGCCAGCAGCTTAGACAGGGGATATGGCTACACCTTC. The entire variable domain, with the rest obtained from reference TRBV5-1 and TRBJ1-2, is as follows: KAGVTQTPRYLIKTRGQQVTLSCSPISGHRSVSWYQQTPGQGLQFLFEYFSETQRNKGNFPGRFSGRQFSNSRSEMNVSTLELGDSALYLCASSLDRGYGYTFGSGTRLTVV.

The chain recombines TRBV5-4 with TRBJ1-4; the D gene is possibly TRBD1 (6 bases). The germline gives CDR1 SGHNT, CDR2 YYREEE (reference sequence). V lost 0 bases, J lost 4 bases, and 13 bases lay in between. There are 16 residues in the CDR3. The CDR3 region has the DNA TGTGCCAGCAGCTTGGCAGGGGCGCTGGGTAATGAAAAACTGTTTTTT. It encodes CASSLAGALGNEKLFF.

The sample holds a few counts of this clone. This chain connects TRBV19 to TRBJ2-7; 11 bases are a match to TRBD1. Germline CDR1 reads LNHDA; CDR2 reads SQIVND (reference sequence). The CDR3 loop spans 15 amino acids. Trimming removed 5 bases from V and 5 bases from J; junction bases left unmatched: 8. The CDR3 sequence: CASSVTGTGGNEQYF. The CDR3 DNA reads as TGTGCCAGTAGTGTAACCGGGACAGGGGGAAACGAGCAGTACTTC. Drawing the rest from reference TRBV19 and TRBJ2-7, the complete variable domain is DGGITQSPKYLFRKEGQNVTLSCEQNLNHDAMYWYRQDPGQGLRLIYYSQIVNDFQKGDIAEGYSVSREKKESFPLTVTSAQKNPTAFYLCASSVTGTGGNEQYFGPGTRLTVT.

V and J are TRBV6-5 and TRBJ1-1; no definite D call. Trimming stripped 2 bases from V and 4 bases from J, with 8 bases between. This CDR3 is built from 13 residues. Germline-derived CDR1 and CDR2 are MNHEY and SVGAGI. CDR3 in DNA: TGTGCCAGCAGTTACATAAAGGGCACTGAAGCTTTCTTT. Encoded protein: CASSYIKGTEAFF.

This clone was seen only once. V gene TRBV6-5 combines with J gene TRBJ2-4, with D maybe TRBD1 (5 bases). Germline V gene lookup returns CDR1 MNHEY and CDR2 SVGAGI. The germline V and J ends were trimmed by 2 bases and 0 bases, with 8 bases remaining between them. The CDR3 is 15 amino acids. The CDR3 spells CASSYRGLAKNIQYF. The CDR3, as DNA: TGTGCCAGCAGTTACAGGGGATTAGCCAAAAACATTCAGTACTTC.

V usage is TRBV10-3 and J usage is TRBJ1-1; TRBD1 matches at 7 bases. This CDR3 is 15 amino acids long. Germline values: CDR1 ENHRY, CDR2 SYGVKD. The J segment lost 1 base and the V segment lost 4 bases, leaving 6 bases of the junction unmatched. The CDR3 here is CAISGGGSKNTEAFF. The DNA for the CDR3 is TGTGCCATCAGTGGAGGGGGCAGCAAGAACACTGAAGCTTTCTTT.

The chain combines TRBV7-9 with TRBJ2-1; 13 bases match TRBD2. CDR3 length: 15 amino acids. CDR1 SEHNR and CDR2 FQNEAQ come from the germline V gene (reference sequence). V shed 5 bases, J shed 6 bases, and the junction held 4 bases outside the gene matches. DNA of the CDR3: TGTGCCAGCAGCAGGACTAGCGGGAGCGGCAATGAGCAGTTCTTC. Its translation: CASSRTSGSGNEQFF. The entire variable domain, with the rest obtained from reference TRBV7-9 and TRBJ2-1, is as follows: DTGVSQNPRHKITKRGQNVTFRCDPISEHNRLYWYRQTLGQGPEFLTYFQNEAQLEKSRLLSDRFSAERPKGSFSTLEIQRTEQGDSAMYLCASSRTSGSGNEQFFGPGTRLTVL.

A remark on this clone: At one end, the junction sequence differs from germline, possibly due to a read error. This chain connects TRBV27 to TRBJ2-2, with 9 nucleotides matching TRBD2. Germline CDR1 is MNHEY and CDR2 is SMNVEV (reference sequence). This CDR3 contains 16 residues. Here the CDR3 reads CASNLIGGRGTGELFF. CDR3 in DNA: TGTGCCAGCAATTTAATTGGCGGGAGGGGCACCGGGGAGCTGTTTTTT.

This chain links TRBV5-1 with TRBJ1-4; no definite D call. CDR3 length equals 15 residues. In germline, CDR1 is SGHRS, CDR2 YFSETQ. V gave up 0 bases and J gave up 4 bases, with 10 bases separating them. CDR3 region: CASSLETAGNEKLFF. CDR3 coding DNA: TGCGCCAGCAGCTTGGAAACAGCTGGTAATGAAAAACTGTTTTTT.

This clone has only a few counts. The chain recombines TRBV18 with TRBJ1-4; D gene ambiguous. The CDR3 is 18 amino acids. Germline V gives CDR1 KGHSH, CDR2 LQKENI. V was clipped by 2 bases and J by 0 bases, with 16 bases between them. CDR3 residues: CASSPDVWGRATNEKLFF. Here the CDR3 DNA reads TGTGCCAGCTCACCAGACGTCTGGGGAAGGGCAACTAATGAAAAACTGTTTTTT.

This clone was observed a single time. This chain connects TRBV7-2 to TRBJ1-2, with D possibly being TRBD1 (6 bases). Looked up from germline, CDR1 is SGHTA and CDR2 is FQGNSA. There are 14 residues in the CDR3. Trimming shortened V by 3 bases and J by 5 bases, and 13 bases separated the two germline ends. CDR3 DNA sequence: TGTGCCAGCAGCTTGAGACAGAGGGGGTATGGCTACACCTTC. It codes for CASSLRQRGYGYTF.

This clone was recorded only once. J is TRBJ2-7 and V is TRBV2, with 11 bases lining up with TRBD2. There are 14 residues in the CDR3. Germline values: CDR1 SNHLY, CDR2 FYNNEI. Trimming removed 5 bases from V and 4 bases from J; junction bases left unmatched: 4. The CDR3, as DNA: TGTGCCAGCAGTACTAGCGGGAGAAGGTACGAGCAGTACTTC. It yields the protein CASSTSGRRYEQYF.

CDR3 DNA sequence: TGCAGCGGGACTAGCGGGTTAATCAATGAGCAGTTCTTC. This gives the protein CSGTSGLINEQFF. V gene TRBV29-1 combines with J gene TRBJ2-1; 11 bases are a match to TRBD2. CDR1 is SQVTM, CDR2 ANQGSEA, per germline. The CDR3 consists of 13 residues. The V gene end was trimmed by 7 bases and the J gene end by 6 bases; junction bases not matched to a gene: 5.

The V call is TRBV12-5, the J call TRBJ2-7, with TRBD1 identical over 7 bases. Unmatched junction bases numbered 4, after V lost 5 bases and J lost 3 bases. The CDR3 spans 13 residues. Germline-derived CDR1 and CDR2 are LGHNT and FRNRAP. CDR3 nucleotides: TGTGCTAGTGGTCTGGGACAGAACTACGAGCAGTACTTC. Its translation: CASGLGQNYEQYF.

The chain has TRBV10-3 and TRBJ2-7, with D perhaps TRBD1 or TRBD2 (5 bases each). Germline CDR1 reads ENHRY; CDR2 reads SYGVKD. V gave up 4 bases and J gave up 7 bases, with 17 bases separating them. The CDR3 is 14 amino acids. CDR3 in DNA: TGTGCCATCAGTGGCCCGGGACCGAACCGAGAGCAGTACTTC. Encoded protein: CAISGPGPNREQYF.

This chain joins TRBV29-1 and TRBJ2-7; TRBD2 aligns across 10 bases. CDR1 is SQVTM, CDR2 ANQGSEA, per germline. V shed 1 base and J 10 bases; nucleotides not matched to a gene: 1. The CDR3 runs to 11 residues. This CDR3 is CSVEVAGGQYF. As DNA, the CDR3 is TGCAGCGTTGAAGTAGCGGGAGGTCAGTACTTC.

The chain is built from TRBV4-2 and TRBJ1-2; D is unclear. CDR1 is LGHNA and CDR2 is YNFKEQ in the germline V gene. V was pared by 4 bases and J by 3 bases, with 15 bases between. CDR3 length: 15 amino acids. This CDR3 is CASSLGGRWDYGYTF. CDR3 DNA: TGTGCCAGCAGCCTAGGAGGGCGTTGGGACTATGGCTACACCTTC.

The V and J genes are TRBV5-4 and TRBJ2-7, with D hard to call. Germline V gene lookup returns CDR1 SGHNT and CDR2 YYREEE (reference sequence). V dropped 1 base and J dropped 4 bases, with 9 bases sitting between them. This CDR3 has 13 amino acids. CDR3 in amino acids: CASSLWQNYEQYF. CDR3 nucleotide sequence: TGTGCCAGCAGCTTGTGGCAAAATTACGAGCAGTACTTC.

This chain joins TRBV27 and TRBJ2-7, with a tentative D call TRBD2 (7 bases). CDR1 and CDR2 (germline): MNHEY, SMNVEV (reference sequence). The V gene lost 8 bases and the J gene lost 2 bases, with 19 bases spanning the gap. This CDR3 contains 15 residues. The CDR3 DNA reads as TGTGCCAGCGGGGGGGGACATCTTATGACCTACGAGCAGTACTTC. As protein: CASGGGHLMTYEQYF.

The chain is built from TRBV14 and TRBJ1-5; D is unresolved. The CDR3 loop spans 13 amino acids. V lost 2 bases to trimming and J lost 6 bases, with 8 bases between them. Germline CDR1 and CDR2: SGHDN and FVKESK. Here the CDR3 reads CASSQNPSQPQHF. The CDR3 DNA sequence: TGTGCCAGCAGCCAAAACCCGAGTCAGCCCCAGCATTTT.

This rearrangement joins TRBV18 to TRBJ1-1; perhaps TRBD1 as D (6 bases). Trimming took 5 bases from V and 4 from J, leaving 17 bases between them. CDR3 length: 15 residues. CDR1 and CDR2 from the germline V gene are KGHSH and LQKENI. This CDR3 is CASSTAGGLATEAFF. CDR3 nucleotides: TGTGCCAGCTCAACAGCGGGGGGGCTTGCCACTGAAGCTTTCTTT.

The chain carries TRBV7-9 and TRBJ1-2, with a weak D call TRBD1 (5 bases). V lost 5 bases and J 3 bases, leaving 13 bases between the germline ends. There are 14 residues in the CDR3. Germline V gene lookup returns CDR1 SEHNR and CDR2 FQNEAQ (reference sequence). CDR3 loop: CASSKLGRDYGYTF. The CDR3 DNA follows: TGTGCCAGCAGCAAGCTGGGACGAGACTATGGCTACACCTTC.

The chain uses TRBV7-9 and TRBJ1-3; the D is unclear. The CDR3 is 12 residues long. The V gene's germline CDR1 is SEHNR and CDR2 FQNEAQ (reference sequence). The V and J ends lost 3 bases and 4 bases respectively, with 4 bases between them. The CDR3 is CASSFGGNTIYF. In DNA, the CDR3 is TGTGCCAGCAGCTTCGGGGGAAACACCATATATTTT.

This sequence joins TRBV7-8 and TRBJ1-4; a possible D gene is TRBD1 (5 bases). This CDR3 contains 15 residues. The germline V and J ends were trimmed by 1 base and 8 bases, with 14 bases remaining between them. From germline, CDR1 is SGHVS and CDR2 FQNEAQ. In nucleotides, the CDR3 is TGTGCCAGCAGCTTAGGGGGGGGGTTCAGCGAAAAACTGTTTTTT. Protein sequence: CASSLGGGFSEKLFF.

CDR3 amino acids: CASSPNENSRFSSYNEQFF. Written as DNA, the CDR3 is TGTGCCAGCTCACCCAATGAAAATAGCCGATTTAGCTCCTACAATGAGCAGTTCTTC. V usage is TRBV18 and J usage is TRBJ2-1; D remains ambiguous. Germline V lookup: CDR1 KGHSH, CDR2 LQKENI. Trimming shortened V by 3 bases and J by 0 bases, and 21 bases separated the two germline ends. This CDR3 comprises 19 residues.

The rearrangement links TRBV6-4 to TRBJ2-2, with unresolved D. Trimming pared 7 bases from V and 0 bases from J, leaving 12 bases between. CDR1 is MRHNA and CDR2 is SNTAGT in the germline V gene. The CDR3 is made up of 15 amino acids. This CDR3 is CASTLDGTNTGELFF. DNA of the CDR3: TGTGCCAGCACCCTAGACGGTACGAACACCGGGGAGCTGTTTTTT.

This clone was detected a few times. This chain connects TRBV12-5 to TRBJ1-1; D is ambiguous. The CDR3 sequence is 13 residues long. CDR1 and CDR2 from the germline V gene are LGHNT and FRNRAP. The germline V and J ends were trimmed by 0 bases and 1 base, with 3 bases remaining between them. CDR3 DNA: TGTGCTAGTGGTTTGGTGGAGAACACTGAAGCTTTCTTT. Its translation: CASGLVENTEAFF.

The chain is built from TRBV12-5 and TRBJ2-1; TRBD2 matches at 12 bases. V shed 0 bases and J 10 bases; nucleotides not matched to a gene: 7. The CDR3 contains 16 residues. Germline assignment: CDR1 LGHNT and CDR2 FRNRAP. For the CDR3, the DNA is TGTGCTAGTGGTTTGGTAGAGACTAGCGGGAGCAGGGAGCAGTTCTTC. Amino acids: CASGLVETSGSREQFF.

The genes are TRBV5-8 and TRBJ1-2; the match to TRBD1 covers 7 bases. Germline V gives CDR1 SGHTS, CDR2 YDEGEE. J gave up 3 bases and V 4 bases, and 9 bases lay outside the gene matches. This CDR3 is 15 amino acids long. The CDR3 nucleotides are TGTGCCAGCAGCCCTGACAGGGTACCCCACTATGGCTACACCTTC. As protein: CASSPDRVPHYGYTF.